The clone carrying this T cell receptor (beta chain) has more than one count but fewer than ten. Its antigen remains unknown. RNA was isolated and reverse transcribed to cDNA, the sequencing template. Clones were sequenced by immunoSEQ multiplex PCR, and TCRdb holds only the in-frame ones, with some missing. This table has over 150,000 clones, around half appearing once. The sample originates from a study of CD8+ T cells in alopecia areata. Points from the study as a whole: Scalp clonality, along with expanded CD8+ clones among the top 100, was significantly decreased by tofacitinib. Many expanded lesional clones persisted in scalp and blood during tofacitinib treatment. Among patients, TCR sharing was less clear than in mice, a difference possibly due in part to HLA diversity in the patient population.

V dropped 4 bases and J dropped 8; count of bases not matched to a gene: 8. Germline assignment: CDR1 SGHDT and CDR2 YYEEEE. There are 15 residues in the CDR3. Treatment reported: oral pan-JAK inhibitor, 5-10 mg twice daily. The clonotype was recovered from a human donor with alopecia areata. This sequence joins TRBV5-6 and TRBJ2-1, with 11 bases matching TRBD2. The sequencing here drew on CD8+ T cells sorted from blood, taken at week 24, from a patient treated with tofacitinib. CDR3 coding DNA: TGTGCCAGCAGCGATAGCGGGGGGGCCTGGGATGAGCAGTTCTTC. This translates into CASSDSGGAWDEQFF.